The entry below describes one T cell receptor beta chain. This sample is drawn from a study of T cells in Graves' hyperthyroidism and ophthalmopathy. CDR3 length equals 16 residues. Trimming removed 2 bases from V and 2 bases from J, with 15 bases in between. Germline CDR1 and CDR2: SNHLY and FYNNEI. The CDR3 regions of TCR beta were amplified from RNA transcripts. Using the HTBI primer set, a first-round RT-PCR was run on the TCR CDR3. TCRdb re-analysed the multiplex PCR reads in MiXCR, keeping a single row per CDR3 protein. The data show fewer than 650,000 distinct CDR3 sequences, 46% seen once. In making diagnoses, clinical symptoms, serum thyroxine and TRAb, thyroid ultrasound and orbital computed tomography were all used.

The chain carries TRBV2 and TRBJ1-1; no reliable D call. Sequencing was carried out using peripheral blood or thyroid tissue (not recorded which). This TCR was recovered from an adult woman with Graves' disease, either hyperthyroidism or ophthalmopathy (not recorded which). For the CDR3, the DNA is TGTGCCAGCAGTGAATATTCCGGGGTATACAACACTGAAGCTTTCTTT. This gives the protein CASSEYSGVYNTEAFF. The whole variable domain, remainder taken from reference TRBV2 and TRBJ1-1, is EPEVTQTPSHQVTQMGQEVILRCVPISNHLYFYWYRQILGQKVEFLVSFYNNEISEKSEIFDDQFSVERPDGSNFTLKIRSTKLEDSAMYFCASSEYSGVYNTEAFFGQGTRLTVV.